This record covers a single TCR beta chain. Produced via immunoSEQ multiplex PCR; TCRdb's table is partial and in-frame only. This table has 300,000 to 450,000 clones, 87% appearing once. The record originates from a study of blood T cell repertoires in COVID-19. Study-wide background: Whether acute or convalescent, the COVID-19 samples came from the United States, Italy and Spain.

Enrolment of Seattle patients took place during active infection, and they were followed longitudinally. CDR3 length: 13 amino acids. The germline gives CDR1 SQVTM, CDR2 ANQGSEA. Trimming took 7 bases from V and 5 from J; bases not matched to a gene: 5. The chain couples TRBV29-1 to TRBJ1-1, with 12 bases aligning to TRBD1. Sequencing was done on a sample of peripheral blood. This clonotype was obtained from a woman aged 60 to 75 with COVID-19, enrolled during active disease. CDR3 protein: CSGDRGLATEAFF. The CDR3 DNA follows: TGCAGCGGGGACAGGGGGCTCGCTACTGAAGCTTTCTTT.